A single TCR beta chain is shown here with its context. Its antigen is unknown. This sample was included in a study of T cells in Graves' hyperthyroidism and ophthalmopathy. The length of the CDR3 is 17 residues. With 5 bases removed from V and 1 base from J, the gap between germline ends came to 18 bases. Study-wide points: Blood also held most thyroid clonotypes expanded beyond 0.001. A 13 V-J model separated ophthalmopathy from stable hyperthyroidism.

The CDR3 regions of TCR beta were amplified from RNA transcripts. The primer set for the first-round RT-PCR of the TCR CDR3 was HTBI. TCRdb used MiXCR to reprocess the multiplex PCR reads, holding one entry per CDR3 protein. Among fewer than 600,000 distinct CDR3 sequences, 12% to 15% were seen once, and the ten largest hold about 15%. The sequence came from a woman between 40 and 55 years old with Graves' hyperthyroidism. What was sequenced was blood. The chain couples TRBV12-3 or TRBV12-4 to TRBJ1-5, with a tentative D call TRBD1 (6 bases). The CDR3 nucleotides are TGTGCCAGCAGTGACGCAGGGGCCGGGGGAAGCAATCAGCCCCAGCATTTT. Its translation is CASSDAGAGGSNQPQHF.